This is a list of T cell receptor beta chains from one sample in a study of T cells after yellow fever vaccination. TCRdb called the 5' RACE reads again in MiXCR, with one record for every CDR3 protein. The table records 400,000 or so distinct CDR3 sequences, 11% of them present only once. The material was PBMCs, obtained on the day of the first yellow fever vaccination. The receptors were sampled from a young man who received the YFV17D yellow fever vaccine. The CDR3 runs from the conserved cysteine through the conserved F or W.

v_call cdr3_aa
TRBV4-1 CASSSEGNTGELFF
TRBV20-1 CRPEQGAFFYGYTF
TRBV4-3 CASSQTSGANVLTF
TRBV4-3 CASSQAGGRDTQYF
TRBV10-3 CAISSRVGRNTIYF
TRBV20-1 CSARDVGGTYEQYF
TRBV29-1 CSVDRGSLGETQYF
TRBV6-1 CASSERVPLAQFF
TRBV5-1 CASNPGLAGGLDTQYF
TRBV20-1 CSARPGQGNEKLFF
TRBV4-1 CASSQESLLAGVQETQYF
TRBV7-9 CASSPRYEQYF
TRBV15 CATSPRTGVYNSPLHF
TRBV18 CASSPPSVDEQFF